This is a list of T cell receptor beta chains from one sample in a study of T cell responses to AZD1222 COVID-19 vaccine. Profiling relied on immunoSEQ multiplex PCR, and the TCRdb table lists in-frame clones only, not all of them. The data hold 85,000 to 130,000 clones, with around 87% observed a single time. The source material was peripheral blood, sampled on day 0 of AZD1222 vaccination. These receptors all come from an adult in good health. The CDR3 runs from the conserved cysteine through the conserved F or W. The D gene is left open where the match is weak. Clone size is shown for a subset of rows, as once, few, many or a class of expanded clone.

V gene,clone size,D gene,J gene,CDR3 DNA,CDR3 protein
TRBV4-3,NA,TRBD1,TRBJ1-2,TGCGCCAGCAGCCAACGCCTCGTAACAGGGGGTGTACGGTATGGCTACACCTTC,CASSQRLVTGGVRYGYTF
TRBV2,NA,TRBD1,TRBJ2-2,TGTGCCAGCAGCATGGACAGGGCCACCGGGGAGCTGTTTTTT,CASSMDRATGELFF
TRBV11-2,few,TRBD1,TRBJ1-4,TGTGCCAGCAGCCCCTGGGACAGCCCTCAAGAAAAACTGTTTTTT,CASSPWDSPQEKLFF
TRBV5-6,NA,NA,TRBJ1-6,TGTGCCAGCAGCTTTCCCTCTATCAGGGTTGGTAATTCACCCCTCCACTTT,CASSFPSIRVGNSPLHF
TRBV5-1,once,NA,TRBJ2-7,TGCGCCAGCAGCTTGGTCCGGGAACCCTACGAGCAGTACTTC,CASSLVREPYEQYF
TRBV24-1,NA,NA,TRBJ2-2,TGTGCCACCAGGGGCGGGCTGGACACCGGGGAGCTGTTTTTT,CATRGGLDTGELFF
TRBV28,NA,TRBD1,TRBJ1-5,TGTGCCGCGCGACAGGGGGCGTACCAGCCCCAGCATTTT,CAARQGAYQPQHF
TRBV19,NA,NA,TRBJ1-4,TGTGCCAGTAGTCAGGGGTCTCATGAAAAACTGTTTTTT,CASSQGSHEKLFF
TRBV6-2/TRBV6-3,NA,NA,TRBJ2-5,TGTGCCAGCAGTTACGAGAGTGGAGGGGTAGCAGAGACCCAGTACTTC,CASSYESGGVAETQYF
TRBV6-5,NA,TRBD1,TRBJ1-5,TGTGCCAGCACCTCTCGGGACAGGGAGGATCAGCCCCAGCATTTT,CASTSRDREDQPQHF
TRBV18,NA,NA,TRBJ1-1,TGTGCCAGCTCACTGATACACGAGAACACTGAAGCTTTCTTT,CASSLIHENTEAFF
TRBV4-1,once,NA,TRBJ1-5,TGCGCCAGCAGCCAAGAAGGGACACCTTATAGCAATCAGCCCCAGCATTTT,CASSQEGTPYSNQPQHF
TRBV15,NA,NA,TRBJ2-3,TGTGCCACCAGCAGAGATATGGGAGTAACAGATACGCAGTATTTT,CATSRDMGVTDTQYF
TRBV6-5,NA,TRBD1,TRBJ2-7,TGTGCCAGCAGTACCCCGGGACAGGGGGCCTACGAGCAGTACTTC,CASSTPGQGAYEQYF
TRBV5-1,NA,NA,TRBJ2-7,TGCGCCAGCAGCCACGGGACAAACGAGCAGTACTTC,CASSHGTNEQYF
TRBV5-6,NA,NA,TRBJ2-1,TGTGCCAGCAGCTTGGTGGGTTCGGATGAGCAGTTCTTC,CASSLVGSDEQFF
TRBV12-3/TRBV12-4,NA,NA,TRBJ1-2,TGTGCCAGCAAGCCGGGGCCCACATGGGGCTACACCTTC,CASKPGPTWGYTF
TRBV2,NA,NA,TRBJ1-5,TGTGCCAGCAGTCGGGGGTTAACGAATCAGCCCCAGCATTTT,CASSRGLTNQPQHF
TRBV15,once,NA,TRBJ1-2,TGTGCCACCAGCAGAGAAATGACAGCCCCATATGGCTACACCTTC,CATSREMTAPYGYTF
TRBV7-9,NA,NA,TRBJ1-4,TGTGCCAGCAGCGCACAGGGTGAAAAACTGTTTTTT,CASSAQGEKLFF
TRBV5-1,NA,NA,TRBJ1-2,TGCGCCAGCAGCTTGGACAGGAGAGATGATGGCTACACCTTC,CASSLDRRDDGYTF
TRBV21-1,NA,NA,TRBJ1-2,TGTGCCAGCAGCGGGCAGGGGGGTGGCTACACCTTC,CASSGQGGGYTF
TRBV4-3,once,NA,TRBJ1-1,TGCGCCAGCAGCCAAATATTCCGTAACACTGAAGCTTTCTTT,CASSQIFRNTEAFF
TRBV7-9,NA,TRBD1,TRBJ2-5,TGTGCCAGCAGCTCCGGACAGGGTAAGGTAGAGACCCAGTACTTC,CASSSGQGKVETQYF
TRBV5-1,NA,NA,TRBJ1-5,TGCGCCAGCAGCCCTACAGAAACTGGTCAGCCCCAGCATTTT,CASSPTETGQPQHF
TRBV19,NA,NA,TRBJ1-2,TGTGCCAGTACCCTCGGAAGGGCCTCTAACTATGGCTACACCTTC,CASTLGRASNYGYTF
TRBV6-2/TRBV6-3,NA,NA,TRBJ1-1,TGTGCCAGCAGTTACTCGACGCGGACTGAAGCTTTCTTT,CASSYSTRTEAFF
TRBV7-2,NA,NA,TRBJ2-7,TGTGCCAGCAGCTTAGACCCCGGGGGGCTCTACGAGCAGTACTTC,CASSLDPGGLYEQYF
TRBV5-1,NA,TRBD2,TRBJ2-5,TGCGCCAGCAACCCGGGAGGGACCCAAGAGACCCAGTACTTC,CASNPGGTQETQYF
TRBV28,NA,NA,TRBJ1-2,TGTGCCAGCAGTTTAGTCCGAGGGAACTATGGCTACACCTTC,CASSLVRGNYGYTF
TRBV4-1,NA,NA,TRBJ2-7,TGCGCCAGCAGCCATGTGGGGGGATCCGACGAGCAGTACTTC,CASSHVGGSDEQYF
TRBV4-3,few,NA,TRBJ1-2,TGCGCCAGCAGCCAAGATAACCCAGGCTATGGCTACACCTTC,CASSQDNPGYGYTF
TRBV4-2,NA,TRBD1,TRBJ1-1,TGTGCCAGCAGCCCCGGGACAGACCTGAACACTGAAGCTTTCTTT,CASSPGTDLNTEAFF
TRBV29-1,NA,TRBD2,TRBJ2-5,TGCAGCGTTGATGTAGCGGGGGGCTGGGAGACCCAGTACTTC,CSVDVAGGWETQYF
TRBV10-3,NA,NA,TRBJ2-7,TGTGCCATCAGTGACCAGACCTACGAGCAGTACTTC,CAISDQTYEQYF
TRBV19,NA,NA,TRBJ1-2,TGTGCCAGTAGCCAAACAGGGCTTCCTAACTATGGCTACACCTTC,CASSQTGLPNYGYTF
TRBV3-1/TRBV3-2,few,TRBD1,TRBJ1-1,TGTGCCAGCAGCCTGCGGGGACAGAGGAACACTGAAGCTTTCTTT,CASSLRGQRNTEAFF
TRBV3-1/TRBV3-2,NA,NA,TRBJ1-1,TGTGCCAGCAGCCCCCGACGCAAGTTGAACACTGAAGCTTTCTTT,CASSPRRKLNTEAFF
TRBV7-9,NA,NA,TRBJ1-2,TGTGCCAGCAGCACCCGGACATTGGCGACTGCTGGCTACACCTTC,CASSTRTLATAGYTF
TRBV7-2,NA,NA,TRBJ1-1,TGTGCCAGCAGCTGGCCCCCAGGGTCCGACACTGAAGCTTTCTTT,CASSWPPGSDTEAFF
TRBV7-9,NA,TRBD2,TRBJ2-3,TGTGCCAGCAGCTCGCGGGGGGCTTCTAGCACAGATACGCAGTATTTT,CASSSRGASSTDTQYF
TRBV4-2,once,NA,TRBJ1-1,TGTGCCAGCAGCCAAGACCGGGACCGATACACTGAAGCTTTCTTT,CASSQDRDRYTEAFF
TRBV28,NA,TRBD1,TRBJ2-7,TGTGCCAGCAGTCAGACACCATGGACAGGGGCAACCTACGAGCAGTACTTC,CASSQTPWTGATYEQYF
TRBV5-1,NA,TRBD2,TRBJ2-3,TGCGCCAGCAGCTTGGAGGGACTAGGTACAGATACGCAGTATTTT,CASSLEGLGTDTQYF
TRBV14,NA,NA,TRBJ2-2,TGTGCCAGCAGCCCCATCAGGGACGCCGGGGAGCTGTTTTTT,CASSPIRDAGELFF
TRBV12-3/TRBV12-4,NA,NA,TRBJ1-1,TGTGCCAGCAGCTCGGCAGGGTACGAAGCTTTCTTT,CASSSAGYEAFF